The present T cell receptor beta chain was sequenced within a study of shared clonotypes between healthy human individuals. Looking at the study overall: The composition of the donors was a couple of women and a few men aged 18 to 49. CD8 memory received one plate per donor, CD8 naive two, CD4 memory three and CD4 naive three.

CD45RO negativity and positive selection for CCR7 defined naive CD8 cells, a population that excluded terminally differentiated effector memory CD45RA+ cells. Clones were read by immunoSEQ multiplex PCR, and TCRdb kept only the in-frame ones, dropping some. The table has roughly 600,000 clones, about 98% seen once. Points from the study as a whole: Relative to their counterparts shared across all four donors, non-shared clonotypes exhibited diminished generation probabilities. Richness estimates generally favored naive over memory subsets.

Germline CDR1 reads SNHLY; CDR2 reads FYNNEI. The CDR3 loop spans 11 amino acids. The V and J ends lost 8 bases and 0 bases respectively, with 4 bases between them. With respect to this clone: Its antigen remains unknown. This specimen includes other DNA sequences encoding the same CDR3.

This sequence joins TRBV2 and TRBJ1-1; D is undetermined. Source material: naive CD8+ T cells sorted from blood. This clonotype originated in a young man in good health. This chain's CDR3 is CASSLNTEAFF. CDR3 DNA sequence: TGTGCCAGCTCCCTGAACACTGAAGCTTTCTTT.